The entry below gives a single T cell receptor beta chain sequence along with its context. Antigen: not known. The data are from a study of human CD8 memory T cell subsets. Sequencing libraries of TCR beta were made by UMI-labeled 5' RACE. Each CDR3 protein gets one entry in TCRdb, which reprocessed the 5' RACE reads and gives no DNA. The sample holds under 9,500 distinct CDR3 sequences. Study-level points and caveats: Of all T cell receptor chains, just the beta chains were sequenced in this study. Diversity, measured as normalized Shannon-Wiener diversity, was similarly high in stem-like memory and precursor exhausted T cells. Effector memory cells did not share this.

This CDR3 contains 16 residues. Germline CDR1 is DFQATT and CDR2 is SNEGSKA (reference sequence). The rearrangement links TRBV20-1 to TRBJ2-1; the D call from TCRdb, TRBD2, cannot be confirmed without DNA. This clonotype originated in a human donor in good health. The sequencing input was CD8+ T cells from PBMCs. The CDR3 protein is CSASPGLAGGPNEQFF.